Listed here are 22 T cell receptor beta chains from one sample, sequenced in a study of T cell repertoires in cytomegalovirus infection. One entry per CDR3 protein, called by TCRdb with MiXCR from the reads. The profile shows about 920,000 distinct CDR3 sequences, about a third of them singletons. These receptors lack a known antigen. The input for sequencing was cultured CD8+ T cells from PBMCs, taken from culture after CMV antigen stimulation. The receptors were sampled from a human donor in good health (CMV status not recorded). Some clones in this sample may be carry-over from other donors' samples.

The chain recombines TRBV2 with TRBJ2-7; 7 nucleotides align to TRBD1. Germline loops: CDR1 SNHLY, CDR2 FYNNEI. CDR3 length equals 14 residues. Trimming took 2 bases from V and 4 from J; bases not matched to a gene: 5. This chain's CDR3 is CASSELGGAYEQYV. DNA of the CDR3: TGTGCCAGCAGTGAATTAGGGGGCGCGTACGAGCAGTACGTC.

The sample holds a few counts of this clonotype. The chain combines TRBV27 with TRBJ2-1; 9 bases are a match to TRBD2. J gave up 0 bases and V 7 bases, and 4 bases lay outside the gene matches. Germline V gene lookup returns CDR1 MNHEY and CDR2 SMNVEV (reference sequence). The CDR3 is 15 residues long. As DNA, the CDR3 is TGTGCCAGCAACCAACTAGCGGGCTCCTACAATGAGCAGTTCTTC. This sequence encodes CASNQLAGSYNEQFF.

This clonotype has only a few counts. The rearrangement joins TRBV12-3 or TRBV12-4 to TRBJ2-1, with TRBD2 matching over 14 bases. The CDR3 is 17 residues long. The ends lost 5 bases at V and 4 bases at J; junction bases unmatched: 7. CDR3 in DNA: TGTGCCAGCAGTGGTCAGACTAGCGGGGGGGGTTACAATGAGCAGTTCTTC. Encoded protein: CASSGQTSGGGYNEQFF.

This rearrangement joins TRBV10-3 to TRBJ2-1; TRBD1 might be the D (5 bases). The germline V gene has CDR1 ENHRY and CDR2 SYGVKD. This CDR3 region has 12 residues. V lost 6 bases, J lost 8 bases, and 11 bases lay in between. CDR3 sequence reads: CAIRTVNDEQFF. The DNA of the CDR3 is TGTGCCATCAGGACAGTGAACGATGAGCAGTTCTTC.

There are a few counts of this clonotype. V gene TRBV7-3 combines with J gene TRBJ2-1; 10 bases map to TRBD2. The CDR3 has 15 amino acids. The J segment lost 7 bases and the V segment lost 2 bases, leaving 5 bases of the junction unmatched. Germline V gene data show CDR1 as SGHTA and CDR2 as FQGTGA. The CDR3 coding sequence is TGTGCCAGCAGCTTAGTAGGTAGCGGGGGGAATGAGCAGTTCTTC. Protein: CASSLVGSGGNEQFF.

The chain has TRBV20-1 and TRBJ2-5, with 13 bases matching TRBD2. The CDR3 runs 19 residues. Germline CDR1 DFQATT, CDR2 SNEGSKA (reference sequence). Germline trimming cut 3 bases from V and 5 bases from J; bases unmatched to any gene: 18. This CDR3 is CSARGTTSGGRRGVETQYF. The CDR3 DNA reads as TGCAGTGCTAGGGGGACGACTAGCGGGGGGCGCCGCGGTGTGGAGACCCAGTACTTC.

This clonotype was counted a few times. This rearrangement joins TRBV6-6 to TRBJ2-3; D uncertain. CDR1 MNHNY and CDR2 SVGAGI come from the germline V gene (reference sequence). Trimming stripped 5 bases from V and 2 bases from J, with 14 bases between. The CDR3 spans 15 residues. The CDR3 spells CASSEWFTTTDTQYF. The CDR3 nucleotides read TGTGCCAGCAGTGAATGGTTTACCACCACAGATACGCAGTATTTT.

This clonotype was detected many times. A read error may account for a junction end that differs from germline. The chain carries TRBV7-7 and TRBJ2-1, with 9 bases aligning to TRBD1. The CDR3 contains 16 residues. Germline CDR1 reads SSHAT; CDR2 reads FNYEAQ (reference sequence). CDR3 DNA sequence: TGTGCTAGCAGCGCGGCTGGACAGGGGATCAGGCGTGAGCAGTTCTTC. Amino acid sequence: CASSAAGQGIRREQFF.

This chain links TRBV7-9 with TRBJ1-3; no clear D gene. Per the germline V gene, CDR1 is SEHNR and CDR2 is FQNEAQ (reference sequence). Trimming removed 2 bases from V and 0 bases from J, with 11 bases in between. This CDR3 spans 16 amino acids. Here the CDR3 reads CASSLKLMSSGNTIYF. In DNA, the CDR3 is TGTGCCAGCAGCTTAAAGTTGATGAGCTCTGGAAACACCATATATTTT.

V usage is TRBV20-1 and J usage is TRBJ1-1; D gene uncertain. The germline V and J ends were trimmed by 5 bases and 4 bases, with 17 bases remaining between them. CDR1 is DFQATT, CDR2 SNEGSKA, per germline (reference sequence). This CDR3 contains 14 residues. CDR3 nucleotide sequence: TGCAGTGCTGAAGGCCAGGTGGGAGGCACTGAAGCTTTCTTT. Protein: CSAEGQVGGTEAFF.

This clonotype was observed a few times. The gene calls are TRBV7-9 and TRBJ2-5; a possible D gene is TRBD2 (6 bases). This CDR3 is 14 amino acids long. V was cut by 5 bases and J by 5 bases, with 15 bases left in between. Per germline, CDR1 SEHNR and CDR2 FQNEAQ (reference sequence). The DNA of the CDR3 is TGTGCCAGCAGCCAAGGAGGGATAGCGGAGACCCAGTACTTC. Translated, it gives CASSQGGIAETQYF.

This clonotype was seen a single time. The chain is built from TRBV11-2 and TRBJ2-7, with D perhaps matching TRBD1 (5 bases). Trimming pared 5 bases from V and 5 bases from J, leaving 16 bases between. Germline CDR1 SGHAT, CDR2 FQNNGV. The CDR3 runs to 14 residues. CDR3: CASSADTYVDEQYV. CDR3 nucleotides: TGTGCCAGCAGCGCGGACACCTACGTGGACGAGCAGTACGTC.

The chain couples TRBV5-6 to TRBJ2-7; a weak D match, TRBD2 (6 bases). The CDR3 spans 14 residues. CDR1 is SGHDT, CDR2 YYEEEE, per germline. Trimming cost V 6 bases and J 4 bases, with 17 bases left between them. CDR3 DNA sequence: TGTGCCAGCACCCCTGGGACTGGGGTTTACGAGCAGTACGTC. Its protein is CASTPGTGVYEQYV.

This clonotype was found a few times. The chain has TRBV12-3 or TRBV12-4 and TRBJ1-5, with 9 positions matching TRBD1. V shed 5 bases, J shed 5 bases, and the junction held 7 bases outside the gene matches. The CDR3 contains 15 residues. CDR3 residues: CASSQGQGPDQPQHF. The CDR3 region has the DNA TGTGCCAGCAGTCAGGGACAGGGCCCCGATCAGCCCCAGCATTTT.

The chain has TRBV19 and TRBJ1-1; TRBD1 matches at 10 bases. Germline CDR1 and CDR2: LNHDA and SQIVND (reference sequence). The ends lost 3 bases at V and 4 bases at J; junction bases unmatched: 2. The CDR3 has 14 residues. The CDR3 sequence: CASSMGQGPTEAFF. CDR3 DNA: TGTGCCAGTAGTATGGGACAGGGGCCCACTGAAGCTTTCTTT.

The DNA for the CDR3 is TGTGCCAGCAGCACCACAGGGGGCCCCGCTGCAACTAATGAAAAACTGTTTTTT. This codes for CASSTTGGPAATNEKLFF. The gene calls are TRBV9 and TRBJ1-4, with TRBD1 identical over 9 bases. CDR1 is SGDLS, CDR2 YYNGEE, per germline. This CDR3 is built from 18 residues. Trimming took 4 bases from V and 0 from J; bases not matched to a gene: 10.

This chain uses TRBV10-3 with TRBJ2-1; 7 bases are a match to TRBD1. The V gene end was trimmed by 0 bases and the J gene end by 2 bases; junction bases not matched to a gene: 4. This CDR3 has 16 amino acids. Germline-derived CDR1 and CDR2 are ENHRY and SYGVKD. The CDR3 protein is CAISESDRRPYNEQFF. The CDR3 DNA reads TGTGCCATCAGTGAGTCGGACAGGAGGCCCTACAATGAGCAGTTCTTC.

This clonotype was seen more than once but under ten times. The genes are TRBV6-5 and TRBJ1-4; weak D call: TRBD1 (5 bases). Between the trimmed V and J ends, which lost 6 bases and 8 bases, there was a span of 10 bases. This CDR3 is 12 amino acids long. Germline V gene lookup returns CDR1 MNHEY and CDR2 SVGAGI. The CDR3 is CASRSTGEKLFF. The CDR3, as DNA: TGTGCCAGCAGATCAACAGGAGAAAAACTGTTTTTT.

This clonotype occurred many times. This rearrangement joins TRBV7-2 to TRBJ1-4; TRBD1 aligns across 7 bases. The J segment lost 3 bases and the V segment lost 3 bases, leaving 4 bases of the junction unmatched. The CDR3 runs 15 residues. Germline V gene lookup returns CDR1 SGHTA and CDR2 FQGNSA. In DNA, the CDR3 is TGTGCCAGCAGCTTGGAGGGACAGTCTAATGAAAAACTGTTTTTT. Protein sequence: CASSLEGQSNEKLFF.

V and J are TRBV4-3 and TRBJ2-2, with 8 nucleotides matching TRBD2. Unmatched junction bases numbered 12, after V lost 1 base and J lost 2 bases. The CDR3 length is 19 residues. Germline CDR1 and CDR2: LGHNA and YSLEER. CDR3 residues: CASSQAPSRAGVNTGELFF. The CDR3 nucleotides read TGCGCCAGCAGCCAAGCCCCTAGCCGAGCGGGGGTAAACACCGGGGAGCTGTTTTTT.

This clonotype was observed once. The chain employs TRBV7-9 and TRBJ2-1; possibly TRBD1 for D (6 bases). V was trimmed by 5 bases and J by 6 bases, leaving 11 bases between them. The length of the CDR3 is 13 residues. Per germline, CDR1 SEHNR and CDR2 FQNEAQ (reference sequence). CDR3 DNA: TGTGCCAGCAGCGGATACAGGGTCAATGAGCAGTTCTTC. Translation: CASSGYRVNEQFF.

The J gene is TRBJ2-1, the V gene TRBV14; the match to TRBD2 covers 16 bases. Germline lookup yields CDR1 SGHDN and CDR2 FVKESK. The J segment lost 8 bases and the V segment lost 4 bases, leaving 14 bases of the junction unmatched. The CDR3 spans 19 residues. CDR3 in DNA: TGTGCCAGCAGCCTCCGAGGATCCGGGACTAGCGGGGGGGCCGATGAGCAGTTCTTC. It encodes CASSLRGSGTSGGADEQFF.